This T cell receptor (beta chain) was profiled in a study of T cells in Graves' hyperthyroidism and ophthalmopathy. Background on the study: Peripheral blood sampling occurred at initial diagnosis, before any treatment.

Researchers amplified the TCR beta CDR3 regions from RNA transcripts. The study used the HTBI primer set for a first-round RT-PCR of the TCR CDR3. TCRdb used MiXCR to reprocess the multiplex PCR reads, holding one entry per CDR3 protein. The sample has around 530,000 distinct CDR3 sequences, about a sixth seen once; the top ten hold about 16%. This clonotype has ten or more counts. Its antigen is unidentified. The V gene's germline CDR1 is SGHVS and CDR2 FQNEAQ. This CDR3 is built from 14 residues. The trim removed 5 bases at V and 4 bases at J, leaving 3 bases unmatched. Study-wide points: The model anticipated ophthalmopathy a median approximately 6.7 months pre-onset. Most clonotypes that expanded in the thyroid above 0.001 also showed up in blood.

The PBMCs studied were ones that came from 10 ml fresh peripheral blood. The chain couples TRBV7-8 to TRBJ1-2, with 11 bases lining up with TRBD1. The sequenced sample was blood. The clonotype comes from a woman under 30 with Graves' ophthalmopathy. For the CDR3, the DNA is TGTGCCAGCAGCCCCGGACAGGGGGCCTATGGCTACACCTTC. Translating it yields CASSPGQGAYGYTF.